This record looks at one TCR beta chain sequence and its context. Its antigen remains unidentified. The sample is drawn from a study of Ad26.COV2.S vaccination and SARS-CoV-2 variants. Overall study: COV1001, an Ad26.COV2.S trial, supplied this vaccine-arm donor. Participants got Ad26.COV2.S intramuscularly, once or twice 56 days apart.

CDR3 length: 15 residues. Germline CDR1 MNHNY, CDR2 SVGAGI (reference sequence). V lost 0 bases to trimming and J lost 6 bases, with 12 bases between them. Treatment noted: roughly 19 received Ad26.COV2.S at low or high dose, single or two shots; 5 received placebo; per-sample allocation not given. Samples were taken on day 63 after the first vaccine or placebo injection. Assay: immunoSEQ multiplex PCR; the TCRdb copy retains only in-frame clones and omits some. Of hundreds of thousands of clones listed, more than 80% are singletons. Points from the study as a whole: Substantial response breadth was reportedly seen for spike-specific CD8+ and CD4+ T cells after vaccination.

The sequenced sample was peripheral blood, obtained in a trial of Ad26.COV2.S vaccine versus placebo. This TCR was sampled from a person aged 18 to 59 who received the Ad26.COV2.S COVID-19 vaccine or a placebo. The chain is built from TRBV6-6 and TRBJ1-5; D may be TRBD1 (5 bases). CDR3 in DNA: TGTGCCAGCAGTTACTCGAGGCAGGGCGGTCAGCCCCAGCATTTT. This sequence encodes CASSYSRQGGQPQHF.